One T cell receptor beta chain is described in this entry. Its target is unknown. CDR3 size: 15 residues. Trimming pared 5 bases from V and 4 bases from J, leaving 15 bases between. From germline, CDR1 is SNHLY and CDR2 FYNNEI. Healthy donors of bone marrow made up the group. The data are from a study of cytomegalovirus exposure and HLA in healthy donors. Study summary: Within an early data release were 80 million to 90 million unique TCRs drawn from HLA-typed donors. Findings and limits, study-wide: Per published accounts, TCR beta sequences correctly predicted the HLA-A and HLA-B alleles of most subjects.

PCR primers comprised 60 Vbeta and 13 Jbeta primers. TCRdb keeps only in-frame clones here, not all; method: immunoSEQ multiplex PCR. The sample consists of about 90,000 clones, approximately 76% of them appearing once. The sequencing input was PBMCs. This clonotype was obtained from a woman aged 60 to 75 in good health and CMV-seropositive. V gene TRBV2 combines with J gene TRBJ1-5; tentatively, D is TRBD1 (5 bases). The CDR3 DNA reads as TGTGCCAGCAGTACAATGGGGGGATCTAATCAGCCCCAGCATTTT. Translated: CASSTMGGSNQPQHF. The variable domain in full, with the rest retrieved from reference TRBV2 and TRBJ1-5, is EPEVTQTPSHQVTQMGQEVILRCVPISNHLYFYWYRQILGQKVEFLVSFYNNEISEKSEIFDDQFSVERPDGSNFTLKIRSTKLEDSAMYFCASSTMGGSNQPQHFGDGTRLSIL.